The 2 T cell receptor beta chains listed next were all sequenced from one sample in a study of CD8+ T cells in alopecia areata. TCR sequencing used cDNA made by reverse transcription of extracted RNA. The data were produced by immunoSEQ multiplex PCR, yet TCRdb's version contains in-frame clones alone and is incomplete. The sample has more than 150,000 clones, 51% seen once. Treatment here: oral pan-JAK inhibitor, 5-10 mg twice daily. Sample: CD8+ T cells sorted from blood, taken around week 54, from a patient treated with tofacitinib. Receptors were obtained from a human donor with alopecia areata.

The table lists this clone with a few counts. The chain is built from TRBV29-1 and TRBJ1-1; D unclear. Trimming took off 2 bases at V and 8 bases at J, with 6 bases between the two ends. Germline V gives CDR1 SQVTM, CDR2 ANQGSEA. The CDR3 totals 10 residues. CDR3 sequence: CSVEIGEAFF. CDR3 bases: TGCAGCGTTGAAATAGGAGAAGCTTTCTTT.

The CDR3: CATSSAGNIQYF. In nucleotides, the CDR3 is TGTGCCACCTCTAGCGCGGGAAACATTCAGTACTTC. The rearrangement joins TRBV6-5 to TRBJ2-4, with a weak D call TRBD2 (6 bases). The CDR3 totals 12 residues. V lost 10 bases and J 6 bases, leaving 13 bases between the germline ends. The germline V gene has CDR1 MNHEY and CDR2 SVGAGI.